This section outlines one TCR beta chain sequence together with its context. The target antigen is unknown. The source of the sample is a study of cytomegalovirus exposure and HLA in healthy donors. Study results and limitations: TCR beta V segments were, for the most part, productive about 90% or about 30% of the time in an earlier analysis. The authors later found TCR association rates varying by HLA locus, with DRB1 most and HLA-C fewest.

The PCR had 60 Vbeta and 13 Jbeta primers. The repertoire was sequenced with immunoSEQ multiplex PCR; TCRdb's copy has only in-frame clones and lacks some. Here the sample spans about 190,000 clones, around 73% being singletons. In germline, CDR1 is SGHDT, CDR2 YYEEEE. This CDR3 comprises 14 residues. V shed 0 bases and J shed 2 bases, with 9 bases lying between them. The receptor's source is a woman between 25 and 40 years old in good health and CMV-seropositive. Material for sequencing was PBMCs. This rearrangement joins TRBV5-6 to TRBJ2-7, with D possibly matching TRBD1 (6 bases). Written as DNA, the CDR3 is TGTGCCAGCAGCTTGGTGGACAGAACCTACGAGCAGTACTTC. Translating gives CASSLVDRTYEQYF. Drawing the rest from reference TRBV5-6 and TRBJ2-7, the complete variable domain is DAGVTQSPTHLIKTRGQQVTLRCSPKSGHDTVSWYQQALGQGPQFIFQYYEEEERQRGNFPDRFSGHQFPNYSSELNVNALLLGDSALYLCASSLVDRTYEQYFGPGTRLTVT.